This T cell receptor (beta chain) was captured in a study of T cell responses to AZD1222 COVID-19 vaccine. Sequenced by immunoSEQ multiplex PCR; TCRdb stores in-frame clones only, minus some. The top ten clones hold 1% to 1.5% of a sample with 150,000 or so clones, about 91% of them seen once. Overall study results and limits: An increase in Spike-specific TCR breadth and depth was observed after two AZD1222 doses. Regions 160-218 and 743-854 dominated among vaccine-associated CD4 TCRs spanning spike. Within unmutated variant regions lay the reported targets of nearly half of spike-specific TCRs.

Of note for this clone: Its antigen is as yet unknown.

This CDR3 has 16 residues. The germline V gene has CDR1 MRHNA and CDR2 SNTAGT. V was cut by 6 bases and J by 2 bases, with 16 bases left in between. The receptor was isolated from an adult who received the AZD1222 COVID-19 vaccine. The V gene is TRBV6-4, the J gene TRBJ2-2, with no clear D. The sequences come from peripheral blood, collected 28 days after the second AZD1222 dose. CDR3 sequence (DNA): TGTGCCAGCAGCGGCGGACGGAGTCCTAACACCGGGGAGCTGTTTTTT. Translating gives CASSGGRSPNTGELFF.